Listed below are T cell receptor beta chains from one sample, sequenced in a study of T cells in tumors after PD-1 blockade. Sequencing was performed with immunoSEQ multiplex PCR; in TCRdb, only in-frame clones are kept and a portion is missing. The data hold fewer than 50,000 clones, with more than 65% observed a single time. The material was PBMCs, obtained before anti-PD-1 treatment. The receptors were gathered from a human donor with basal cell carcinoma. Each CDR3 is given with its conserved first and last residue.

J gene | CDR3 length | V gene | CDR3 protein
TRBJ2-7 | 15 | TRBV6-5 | CASSRPGTRFYEQYF
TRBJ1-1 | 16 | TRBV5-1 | CASSSRPGQTSSEAFF
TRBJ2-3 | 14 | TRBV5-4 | CASSLEGRADTQYF
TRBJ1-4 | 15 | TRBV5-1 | CASSSSGRGDEKLFF
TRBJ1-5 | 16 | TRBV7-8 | CASSLWEPNSNQPQHF
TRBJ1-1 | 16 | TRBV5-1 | CASSLGDRGLNTEAFF
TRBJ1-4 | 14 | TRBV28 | CASSQTGVDEKLFF
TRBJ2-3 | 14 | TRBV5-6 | CASSKWGTSDTQYF
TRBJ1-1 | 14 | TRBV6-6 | CASSYSPVNTEAFF
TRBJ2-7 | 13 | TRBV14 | CASSQAGGGEQYF
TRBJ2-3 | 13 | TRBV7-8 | CASSPLNGGTQYF
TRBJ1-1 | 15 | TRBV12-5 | CASGKGQGMNTEAFF
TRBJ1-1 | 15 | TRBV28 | CASSPRTSGSTEAFF
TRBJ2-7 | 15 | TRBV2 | CASSELWDAVYEQYF
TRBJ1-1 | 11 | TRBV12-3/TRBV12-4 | CAGLDRTEAFF
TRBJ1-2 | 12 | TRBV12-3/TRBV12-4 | CASSLARAGYTF
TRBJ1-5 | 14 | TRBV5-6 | CASSGWNSNQPQHF
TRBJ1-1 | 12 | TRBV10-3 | CAIRRQGTEAFF
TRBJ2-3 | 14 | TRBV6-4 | CASSEGGSTDTQYF
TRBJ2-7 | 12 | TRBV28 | CASSLVSYEQYF
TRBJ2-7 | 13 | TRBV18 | CASSPGSGTPLYF
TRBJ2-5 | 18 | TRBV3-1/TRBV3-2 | CASSQGEVLQGYQETQYF
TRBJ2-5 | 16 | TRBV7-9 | CASSFPISGGEETQYF
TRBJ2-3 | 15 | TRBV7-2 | CASRSGGLSTDTQYF
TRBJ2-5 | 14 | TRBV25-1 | CASSDVTGTETQYF
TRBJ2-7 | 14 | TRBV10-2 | CASRRGTASYEQYF
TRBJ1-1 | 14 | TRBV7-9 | CASSSLSGNTEAFF
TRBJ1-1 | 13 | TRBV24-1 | CATSEGGYTEAFF
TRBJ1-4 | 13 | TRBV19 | CASSRDLEEKLFF
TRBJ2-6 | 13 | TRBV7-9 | CASGLVGANVLTF
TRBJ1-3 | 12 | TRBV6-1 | CASSEGGNTIYF
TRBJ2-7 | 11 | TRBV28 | CASGANYEQYF
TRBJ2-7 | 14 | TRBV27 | CASMLGGGSYEQYF
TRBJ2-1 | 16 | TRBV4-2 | CASSQDLGLGVNEQFF
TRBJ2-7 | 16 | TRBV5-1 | CASSLEVGGSSYEQYF
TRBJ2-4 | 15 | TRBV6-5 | CASTGQGLGKNIQYF
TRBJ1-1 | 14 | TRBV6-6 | CASSYPGVGTEAFF
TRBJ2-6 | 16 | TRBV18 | CASSPLTGDGANVLTF
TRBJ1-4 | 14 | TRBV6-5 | CASTNVGVGEKLFF
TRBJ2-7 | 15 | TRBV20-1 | CSASTTSGDSYEQYF
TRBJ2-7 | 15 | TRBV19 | CASSSGTSGAHEQYF
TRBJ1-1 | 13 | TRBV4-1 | CASSQAPGQKAFF
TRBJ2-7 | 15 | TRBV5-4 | CASSLLGDNGYEQYF
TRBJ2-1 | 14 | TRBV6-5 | CASRPTGLPNEQFF
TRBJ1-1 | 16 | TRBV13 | CASSPHPIDSNTEAFF
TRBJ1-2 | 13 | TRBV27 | CASRQGYNYGYTF
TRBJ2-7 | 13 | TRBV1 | CTSSTWTAYEQYF
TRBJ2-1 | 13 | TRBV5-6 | CASSLYNGGEQFF
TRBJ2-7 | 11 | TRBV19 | CASRGYSEQYF
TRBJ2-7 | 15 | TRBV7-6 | CASSLVPSGGHEQYF